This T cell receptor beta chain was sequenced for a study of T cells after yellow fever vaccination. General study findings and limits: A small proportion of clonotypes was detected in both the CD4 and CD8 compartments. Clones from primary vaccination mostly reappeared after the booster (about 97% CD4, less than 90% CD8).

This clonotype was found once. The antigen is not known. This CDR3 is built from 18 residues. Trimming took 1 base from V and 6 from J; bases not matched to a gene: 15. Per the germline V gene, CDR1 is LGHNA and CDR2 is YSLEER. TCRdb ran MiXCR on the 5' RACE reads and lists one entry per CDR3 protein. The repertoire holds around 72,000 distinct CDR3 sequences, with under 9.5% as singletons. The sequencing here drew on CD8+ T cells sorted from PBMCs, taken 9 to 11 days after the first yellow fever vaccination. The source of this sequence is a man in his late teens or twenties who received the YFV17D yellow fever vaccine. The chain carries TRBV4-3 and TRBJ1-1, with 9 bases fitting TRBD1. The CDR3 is CASSQAIPGQGYLAEAFF. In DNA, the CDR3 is TGCGCCAGCAGCCAAGCCATACCGGGACAGGGATATTTGGCTGAAGCTTTCTTT.